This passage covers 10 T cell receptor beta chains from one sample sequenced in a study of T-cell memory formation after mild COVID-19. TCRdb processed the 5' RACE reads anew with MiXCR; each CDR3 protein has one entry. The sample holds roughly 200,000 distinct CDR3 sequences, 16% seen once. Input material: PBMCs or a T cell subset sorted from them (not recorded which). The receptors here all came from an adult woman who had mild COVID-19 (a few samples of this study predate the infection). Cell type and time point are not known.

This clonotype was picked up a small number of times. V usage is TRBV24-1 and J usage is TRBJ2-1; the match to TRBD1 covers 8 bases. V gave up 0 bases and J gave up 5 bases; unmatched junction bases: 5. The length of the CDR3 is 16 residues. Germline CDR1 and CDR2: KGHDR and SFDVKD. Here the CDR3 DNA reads TGTGCCACCAGTGATTTGGGCCAGGGGGCTGACAATGAGCAGTTCTTC. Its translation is CATSDLGQGADNEQFF.

The CDR3 spells CASSLDGAVEKLFF. The CDR3 DNA reads as TGTGCCAGCAGCTTAGATGGGGCTGTTGAAAAACTGTTTTTT. This chain uses TRBV7-9 with TRBJ1-4, with a tentative D call TRBD1 (5 bases). In germline, CDR1 is SEHNR, CDR2 FQNEAQ (reference sequence). With 1 base removed from V and 7 bases from J, the gap between germline ends came to 10 bases. CDR3 size: 14 residues.

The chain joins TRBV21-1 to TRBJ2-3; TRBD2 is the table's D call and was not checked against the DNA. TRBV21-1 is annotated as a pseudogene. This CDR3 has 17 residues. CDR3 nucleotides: TGTGCCAGCAGCAATCAAAGTGGAGGTTTCCGCACAGATACGCAGTATTTT. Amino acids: CASSNQSGGFRTDTQYF.

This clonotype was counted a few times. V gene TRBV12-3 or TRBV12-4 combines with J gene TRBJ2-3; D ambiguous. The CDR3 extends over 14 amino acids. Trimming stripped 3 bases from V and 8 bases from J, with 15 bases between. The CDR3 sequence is CASSFSPPFGTQYF. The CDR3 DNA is TGTGCCAGCAGTTTCTCACCGCCGTTCGGTACGCAGTATTTT.

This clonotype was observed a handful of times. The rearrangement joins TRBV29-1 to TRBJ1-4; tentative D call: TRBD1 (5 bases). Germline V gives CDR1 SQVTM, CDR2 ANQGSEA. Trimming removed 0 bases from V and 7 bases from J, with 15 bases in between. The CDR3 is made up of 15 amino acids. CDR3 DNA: TGCAGCGTTGAAGAAATGCAAGATAGGGGTGAAAAACTGTTTTTT. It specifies CSVEEMQDRGEKLFF.

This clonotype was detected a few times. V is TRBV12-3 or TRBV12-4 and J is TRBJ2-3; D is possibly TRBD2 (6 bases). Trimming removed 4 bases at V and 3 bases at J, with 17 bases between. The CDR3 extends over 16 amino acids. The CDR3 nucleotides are TGTGCCAGCAGTTCGTGGCGGGGTGAGGGAACAGATACGCAGTATTTT. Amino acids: CASSSWRGEGTDTQYF.

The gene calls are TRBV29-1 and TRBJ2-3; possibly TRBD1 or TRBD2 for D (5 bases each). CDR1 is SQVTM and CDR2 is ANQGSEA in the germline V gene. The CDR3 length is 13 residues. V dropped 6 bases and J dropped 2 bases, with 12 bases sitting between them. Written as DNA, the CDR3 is TGCAGCGTCGCCGTGGGGACCACAGATACGCAGTATTTT. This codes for CSVAVGTTDTQYF.

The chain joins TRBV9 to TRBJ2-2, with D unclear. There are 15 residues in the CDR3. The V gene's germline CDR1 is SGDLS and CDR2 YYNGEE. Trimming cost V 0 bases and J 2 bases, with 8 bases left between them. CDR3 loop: CASSVGNVNTGELFF. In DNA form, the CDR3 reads TGTGCCAGCAGCGTAGGTAACGTCAACACCGGGGAGCTGTTTTTT.

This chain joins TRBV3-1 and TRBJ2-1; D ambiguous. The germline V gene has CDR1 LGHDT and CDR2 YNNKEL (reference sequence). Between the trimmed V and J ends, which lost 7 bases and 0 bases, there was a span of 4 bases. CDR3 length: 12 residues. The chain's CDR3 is CASTASYNEQFF. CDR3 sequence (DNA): TGTGCCAGCACCGCCTCCTACAATGAGCAGTTCTTC.

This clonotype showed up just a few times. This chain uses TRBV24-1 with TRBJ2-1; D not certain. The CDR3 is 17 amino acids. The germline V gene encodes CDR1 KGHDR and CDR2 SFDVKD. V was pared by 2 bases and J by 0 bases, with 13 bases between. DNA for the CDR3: TGTGCCACCAGTGATTCGTGGCAGGCGAGCTCCTACAATGAGCAGTTCTTC. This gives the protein CATSDSWQASSYNEQFF.